These 15 T cell receptor beta chains came from one sample sequenced in a study of blood T cell repertoires in COVID-19 (TCRdb year 2020). The receptor library was made with the immunoSEQ multiplex PCR assay. In its TCRdb copy, this immuneACCESS table keeps in-frame sequences only and misses some clones. Where compared with another copy, unresolved V genes explain less than half of these, and the others have no known cause. Within this sample are 370,000 or so clones, with about four fifths of them counted one time only. More than 1% of the sample belongs to the ten largest clones. What was sequenced was peripheral blood. These receptors were collected from a human donor with acute or convalescent COVID-19. The donor label of this sample is uncertain.

V and J are TRBV28 and TRBJ1-1, with TRBD1 matching 9 bases. The CDR3 extends over 15 amino acids. Germline V gene data show CDR1 as MDHEN and CDR2 as SYDVKM. V shed 4 bases, J shed 7 bases, and the junction held 10 bases outside the gene matches. The CDR3 coding sequence is TGTGCCAGCAGTTCCCGGACAGGGGTTGACCGTGAAGCTTTCTTT. Translated: CASSSRTGVDREAFF.

The gene calls are TRBV15 and TRBJ2-1, with 7 bases that match TRBD1. This CDR3 is built from 17 residues. V was pared by 4 bases and J by 5 bases, with 14 bases of the junction left unmatched. The germline CDR1 and CDR2 sequences are LNHNV and YYDKDF (reference sequence). CDR3 loop: CATSITTYSQGNNEQFF. In DNA, the CDR3 is TGTGCCACCAGCATCACTACCTATTCACAGGGGAACAATGAGCAGTTCTTC. Looking up the rest from reference TRBV15 and TRBJ2-1 gives the full variable domain: DAMVIQNPRYQVTQFGKPVTLSCSQTLNHNVMYWYQQKSSQAPKLLFHYYDKDFNNEADTPDNFQSRRPNTSFCFLDIRSPGLGDTAMYLCATSITTYSQGNNEQFFGPGTRLTVL.

The rearrangement uses TRBV5-4 and TRBJ1-1; D uncertain. V was clipped by 1 base and J by 1 base, with 5 bases between them. The CDR3 covers 13 residues. Per germline, CDR1 SGHNT and CDR2 YYREEE (reference sequence). CDR3 bases: TGTGCCAGCAGCTTGATACAGAACACTGAAGCTTTCTTT. Translation gives CASSLIQNTEAFF.

The chain recombines TRBV29-1 with TRBJ2-7, with TRBD2 as a possible D gene (7 bases). Germline V lookup: CDR1 SQVTM, CDR2 ANQGSEA. Trimming removed 0 bases from V and 3 bases from J, with 12 bases in between. The CDR3 spans 14 residues. The CDR3 reads CSVEDARGGYEQYF. In nucleotides, the CDR3 is TGCAGCGTTGAAGACGCGAGGGGGGGCTACGAGCAGTACTTC.

The sample holds one count of this clone. The chain has TRBV2 and TRBJ1-5; TRBD1 aligns across 8 bases. The CDR3 covers 15 residues. V lost 8 bases, J lost 0 bases, and 6 bases stayed unmatched. Germline assignment: CDR1 SNHLY and CDR2 FYNNEI. CDR3 bases: TGTGCCAGCTGCAGGGGGCTGGATAGCAATCAGCCCCAGCATTTT. Translating it yields CASCRGLDSNQPQHF.

This clone was seen just once. The chain recombines TRBV6-2 or TRBV6-3 with TRBJ2-3; perhaps TRBD2 as D (6 bases). Trimming stripped 3 bases from V and 10 bases from J, with 11 bases between. Looked up from germline, CDR1 is MNHEY and CDR2 is SVGEGT. This CDR3 has 12 residues. The CDR3 nucleotides are TGTGCCAGCAGTTATGGTGGGAGGTCGCAGTATTTT. It specifies CASSYGGRSQYF.

The J gene is TRBJ1-5, the V gene TRBV5-1, with a tentative D call TRBD1 (6 bases). CDR1 is SGHRS, CDR2 YFSETQ, per germline. This CDR3 is 15 amino acids long. V was clipped by 0 bases and J by 6 bases, with 13 bases between them. CDR3 nucleotides: TGCGCCAGCAGCTTGGTGCCAGGGGAACTTCAGCCCCAGCATTTT. It is translated as CASSLVPGELQPQHF.

The V call is TRBV30, the J call TRBJ2-7, with 7 bases matching TRBD2. V lost 5 bases to trimming and J lost 2 bases; unmatched junction nucleotides: 9. Germline V gives CDR1 GTSNPN, CDR2 SVGIG (reference sequence). This CDR3 comprises 14 residues. The CDR3 reads CAWARLAETYEQYF. DNA for the CDR3: TGTGCCTGGGCTAGACTAGCAGAAACCTACGAGCAGTACTTC.

This chain links TRBV3-1 (or the pseudogene TRBV3-2) with TRBJ2-1; the match to TRBD2 covers 7 bases. Trimming removed 0 bases from V and 1 base from J; junction bases left unmatched: 3. In germline, CDR1 is LGHDT, CDR2 YNNKEL (reference sequence). The CDR3 is made up of 16 amino acids. Here the CDR3 reads CASSQEGGVSYNEQFF. In DNA, the CDR3 is TGTGCCAGCAGCCAAGAGGGAGGGGTATCCTACAATGAGCAGTTCTTC.

The J gene is TRBJ2-7, the V gene TRBV20-1, with a weak D call TRBD2 (6 bases). CDR3 length: 14 residues. The germline V gene encodes CDR1 DFQATT and CDR2 SNEGSKA (reference sequence). Trimming took 6 bases from V and 2 from J, leaving 17 bases between them. CDR3 amino acids: CSASSQTRAYEQYF. As DNA, the CDR3 is TGCAGTGCCAGTTCTCAGACTAGAGCCTACGAGCAGTACTTC.

V and J are TRBV29-1 and TRBJ2-2, with D unresolved. Germline-derived CDR1 and CDR2 are SQVTM and ANQGSEA. The CDR3 covers 11 residues. V was cut by 7 bases and J by 6 bases, with 9 bases left in between. In DNA form, the CDR3 reads TGCAGCGCCCGTTCGTCCGGGGAGCTGTTTTTT. The encoded protein is CSARSSGELFF.

The chain recombines TRBV19 with TRBJ1-4; TRBD1 agrees at 8 bases. CDR1 and CDR2 (germline): LNHDA, SQIVND (reference sequence). After removal of 5 bases from V and 5 bases from J, the junction contained 10 bases not matched to a gene. The CDR3 runs to 16 residues. This chain's CDR3 is CASSGYGQGRNEKLFF. The CDR3 coding sequence is TGTGCCAGTAGTGGTTATGGACAGGGAAGAAATGAAAAACTGTTTTTT.

This clone turned up a few times. The chain carries TRBV5-6 and TRBJ1-2; the D is unclear. Looked up from germline, CDR1 is SGHDT and CDR2 is YYEEEE. The V and J ends lost 4 bases and 2 bases respectively, with 15 bases between them. This CDR3 is built from 15 residues. CDR3 region: CASSRRNSQNYGYTF. Written as DNA, the CDR3 is TGTGCCAGCAGCCGGAGAAATTCCCAAAACTATGGCTACACCTTC.

The chain is built from TRBV18 and TRBJ2-6, with 10 bases that match TRBD1. The CDR3 runs 23 residues. CDR1 is KGHSH, CDR2 LQKENI, per germline. V shed 2 bases and J 0 bases; nucleotides not matched to a gene: 19. As DNA, the CDR3 is TGTGCCAGCTCACCAGCAATCTTTTGGGACAGGGGACTATTCAGCTCTGGGGCCAACGTCCTGACTTTC. It yields the protein CASSPAIFWDRGLFSSGANVLTF.

The rearrangement uses TRBV5-5 and TRBJ1-1; unclear D gene. This CDR3 has 15 residues. Germline values: CDR1 SGHKS, CDR2 YYEKEE (reference sequence). With 0 bases removed from V and 2 bases from J, the gap between germline ends came to 11 bases. DNA of the CDR3: TGTGCCAGCAGCTTGGGAACCAGGCAAAACACTGAAGCTTTCTTT. This codes for CASSLGTRQNTEAFF.